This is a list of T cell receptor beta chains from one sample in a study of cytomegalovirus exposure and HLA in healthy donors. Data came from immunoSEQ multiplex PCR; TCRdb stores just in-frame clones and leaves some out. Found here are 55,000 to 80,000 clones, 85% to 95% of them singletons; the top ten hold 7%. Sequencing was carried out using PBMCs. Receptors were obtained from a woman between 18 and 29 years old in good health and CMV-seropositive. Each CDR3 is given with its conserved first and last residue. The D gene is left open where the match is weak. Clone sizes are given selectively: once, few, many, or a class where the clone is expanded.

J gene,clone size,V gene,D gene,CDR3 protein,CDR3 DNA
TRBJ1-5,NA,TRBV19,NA,CASSGYRDHNQPQHF,TGTGCCAGTAGTGGGTACAGGGACCACAATCAGCCCCAGCATTTT
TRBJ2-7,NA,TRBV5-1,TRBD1,CASSLRAGQVSSYEQYF,TGCGCCAGCAGCTTACGCGCCGGACAGGTGAGCTCCTACGAGCAGTACTTC
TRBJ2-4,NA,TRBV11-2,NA,CASSPVEWAKNIQYF,TGTGCCAGCAGCCCCGTAGAGTGGGCGAAAAACATTCAGTACTTC
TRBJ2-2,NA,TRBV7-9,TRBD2,CASSHGLAGGPGGELFF,TGTGCCAGCAGCCACGGACTAGCGGGGGGGCCCGGCGGGGAGCTGTTTTTT
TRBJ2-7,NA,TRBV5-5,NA,CASSLLYPNYEQYF,TGTGCCAGCAGCTTGTTATATCCTAACTACGAGCAGTACTTC
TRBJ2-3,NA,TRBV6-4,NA,CASSDSAEGTSTDTQYF,TGTGCCAGCAGTGACTCGGCTGAGGGAACTAGCACAGATACGCAGTATTTT
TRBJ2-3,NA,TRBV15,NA,CATSRGREPTDTQYF,TGTGCCACCAGCAGAGGGAGGGAACCCACAGATACGCAGTATTTT
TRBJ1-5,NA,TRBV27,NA,CASSLGRQDNQPQHF,TGTGCCAGCAGTTTAGGTAGGCAGGACAATCAGCCCCAGCATTTT
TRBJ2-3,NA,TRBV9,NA,CASSVRESTDTQYF,TGTGCCAGCAGCGTCCGCGAAAGCACAGATACGCAGTATTTT
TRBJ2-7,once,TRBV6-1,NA,CASSELSAGSYEQYF,TGTGCCAGCAGTGAACTATCTGCAGGGTCCTACGAGCAGTACTTC
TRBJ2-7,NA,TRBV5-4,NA,CASSLTWDFKAYEQYF,TGTGCCAGCAGCCTTACTTGGGACTTCAAGGCATACGAGCAGTACTTC
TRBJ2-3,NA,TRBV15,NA,CATSRAPSGADTQYF,TGTGCCACCAGCAGAGCCCCTTCCGGGGCAGATACGCAGTATTTT